These T cell receptor beta chains were read from a single sample in a study of T cell responses to AZD1222 COVID-19 vaccine. Method: immunoSEQ multiplex PCR; TCRdb's copy keeps in-frame clones and lacks some. The table has roughly 150,000 clones, 70% to 90% seen once. The sequences come from peripheral blood, collected on day 0 of AZD1222 vaccination. The receptors were sampled from an adult in good health. Both conserved end residues are part of each CDR3. The D gene is left open where the match is weak. The listing skips clone size in some rows; elsewhere it reads once, few, many or a size class.

J	D	size	V	DNA	CDR3
TRBJ1-5	-	-	TRBV5-6	TGTGCCAGCAGTTCCGGACCCAATAGCAATCAGCCCCAGCATTTT	CASSSGPNSNQPQHF
TRBJ2-7	TRBD2	-	TRBV4-2	TGTGCCAGCAGCCAAGATCGGAGCGGGGGATCCTACGAGCAGTACTTC	CASSQDRSGGSYEQYF
TRBJ2-3	-	-	TRBV10-1	TGCGCCAGCAGTCCTACTGGGACGGTGGAGGGAGATACGCAGTATTTT	CASSPTGTVEGDTQYF
TRBJ2-4	-	-	TRBV2	TGTGCCAGCAGTGATCTGGTGGGGGACATTCAGTACTTC	CASSDLVGDIQYF
TRBJ2-1	TRBD2	-	TRBV6-6	TGTGCCAGCAGCGACTCCGGGCTAGCGGGGTCTCTCTCCTACAATGAGCAGTTCTTC	CASSDSGLAGSLSYNEQFF
TRBJ2-7	TRBD2	-	TRBV6-5	TGTGCCAGCAGACTAGCGGCAACCTACGAGCAGTACTTC	CASRLAATYEQYF
TRBJ2-3	-	-	TRBV19	TGTGCCAGTAGTCACCTCGGGGGTAACACAGATACGCAGTATTTT	CASSHLGGNTDTQYF
TRBJ2-1	-	-	TRBV30	TGTGCCTGGAGTGTATACGGGACTAATGAGCAGTTCTTC	CAWSVYGTNEQFF
TRBJ2-2	TRBD2	-	TRBV3-1/TRBV3-2	TGTGCCAGCAGCCCGACTAGCGGGGAGAACACCGGGGAGCTGTTTTTT	CASSPTSGENTGELFF
TRBJ2-6	TRBD1	few	TRBV28	TGTGCCAGCAGTTTATGGTCGAGGGGGCCAGGGGCCAACGTCCTGACTTTC	CASSLWSRGPGANVLTF
TRBJ2-5	-	-	TRBV7-9	TGTGCCAGCACCATTCGCCCCCCGCCGATGAACCAAGAGACCCAGTACTTC	CASTIRPPPMNQETQYF
TRBJ1-1	-	few	TRBV19	TGTGCCAGTAGTATGACAGAAACGAACACTGAAGCTTTCTTT	CASSMTETNTEAFF
TRBJ1-6	-	-	TRBV10-1	TGCGCCAGCAGTCGACAGATCAATTCACCCCTCCACTTT	CASSRQINSPLHF
TRBJ1-1	-	-	TRBV2	TGTGCCAGCGACTCGGCGTACACTGAAGCTTTCTTT	CASDSAYTEAFF
TRBJ1-1	-	-	TRBV6-5	TGTGCCAGCAGTTCCCACCTAGTCACTGAAGCTTTCTTT	CASSSHLVTEAFF
TRBJ1-3	-	-	TRBV5-6	TGTGCCAGCAGCTTGACGGAACGTGGAAACACCATATATTTT	CASSLTERGNTIYF
TRBJ1-1	-	-	TRBV7-6	TGTGCCAGCAGCTTACGGCCGGGGGCCCACACTGAAGCTTTCTTT	CASSLRPGAHTEAFF
TRBJ2-3	-	-	TRBV28	TGTGCCAGCAGATACCGGGGAGAAGATACGCAGTATTTT	CASRYRGEDTQYF
TRBJ1-3	-	-	TRBV18	TGTGCCAGCTCACCGGAGGGGGTGAATGGAAACACCATATATTTT	CASSPEGVNGNTIYF
TRBJ1-1	-	once	TRBV19	TGTGCCAGTACCTTAGAGACAGGAGTGAACACTGAAGCTTTCTTT	CASTLETGVNTEAFF
TRBJ2-1	TRBD1	-	TRBV7-2	TGTGCCAGCAGAGGGACAGGGACCTACAATGAGCAGTTCTTC	CASRGTGTYNEQFF
TRBJ1-3	-	-	TRBV30	TGTGCCTGGAACCTGGACGGTGGCTCTGGAAACACCATATATTTT	CAWNLDGGSGNTIYF
TRBJ1-3	-	few	TRBV4-2	TGTGCCAGCAGCCACCTGGGGGGGGTTGAGGGGAACACCATATATTTT	CASSHLGGVEGNTIYF
TRBJ2-7	-	-	TRBV12-2	TGTGCAAGTTGGGGACTACAGAGACCCTACGAGCAGTACTTC	CASWGLQRPYEQYF
TRBJ2-5	TRBD1	-	TRBV7-2	TGTGCCAGCAGCCCCGGGGCCGGGACAGGGACGGAGACCCAGTACTTC	CASSPGAGTGTETQYF
TRBJ2-3	TRBD1	-	TRBV11-3	TGTGCCAGCAGCAAGACAGGGGGCGGCACAGATACGCAGTATTTT	CASSKTGGGTDTQYF
TRBJ1-5	-	-	TRBV2	TGTGCCAGCAGTGGGGGCGGACCATATAGCAATCAGCCCCAGCATTTT	CASSGGGPYSNQPQHF
TRBJ2-7	-	-	TRBV3-1/TRBV3-2	TGTGCCAGCAGCCAAGGGGGACGGGAGCAGGTTGGGCAGTACTTC	CASSQGGREQVGQYF
TRBJ1-1	TRBD1	-	TRBV18	TGTGCCAGCTCACCAACAGGGGGCACGGCTGAAGCTTTCTTT	CASSPTGGTAEAFF
TRBJ2-4	TRBD2	-	TRBV5-1	TGCGCCAGCAGCTACGGGGGGACAGCCAAAAACATTCAGTACTTC	CASSYGGTAKNIQYF
TRBJ2-5	TRBD2	-	TRBV10-2	TGCGCCAGCAGTTCGGGGGGGGAGACCCAGTACTTC	CASSSGGETQYF
TRBJ1-5	-	-	TRBV27	TGTGCCAGTCGCGCACTAGGAAGTAGCAATCAGCCCCAGCATTTT	CASRALGSSNQPQHF
TRBJ1-1	TRBD1	-	TRBV19	TGTGCCAGTAGTAGGTCCGGGACAGCAAACACTGAAGCTTTCTTT	CASSRSGTANTEAFF